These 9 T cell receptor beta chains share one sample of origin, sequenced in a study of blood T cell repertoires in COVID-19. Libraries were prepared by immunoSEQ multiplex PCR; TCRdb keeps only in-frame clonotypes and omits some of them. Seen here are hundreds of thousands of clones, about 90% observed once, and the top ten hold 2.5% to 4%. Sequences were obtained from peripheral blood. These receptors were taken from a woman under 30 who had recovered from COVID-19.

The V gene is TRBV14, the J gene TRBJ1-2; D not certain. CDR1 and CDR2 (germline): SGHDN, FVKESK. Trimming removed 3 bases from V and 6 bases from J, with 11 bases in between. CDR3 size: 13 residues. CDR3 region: CASSQRMVDGYTF. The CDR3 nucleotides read TGTGCCAGCAGCCAGAGAATGGTCGATGGCTACACCTTC.

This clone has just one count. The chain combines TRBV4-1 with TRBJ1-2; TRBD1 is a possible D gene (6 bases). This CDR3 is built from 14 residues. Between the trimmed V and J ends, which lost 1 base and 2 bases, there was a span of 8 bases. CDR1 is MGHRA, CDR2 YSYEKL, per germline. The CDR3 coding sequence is TGCGCCAGCAGCCAAGGCGACAGGAACTATGGCTACACCTTC. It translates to CASSQGDRNYGYTF.

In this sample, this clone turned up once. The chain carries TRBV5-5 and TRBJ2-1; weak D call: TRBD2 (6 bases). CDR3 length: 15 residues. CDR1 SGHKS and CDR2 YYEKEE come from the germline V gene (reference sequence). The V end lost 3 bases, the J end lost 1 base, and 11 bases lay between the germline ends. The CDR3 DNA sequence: TGTGCCAGCAGCTCGAAGCGGGCTTCCTACAATGAGCAGTTCTTC. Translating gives CASSSKRASYNEQFF.

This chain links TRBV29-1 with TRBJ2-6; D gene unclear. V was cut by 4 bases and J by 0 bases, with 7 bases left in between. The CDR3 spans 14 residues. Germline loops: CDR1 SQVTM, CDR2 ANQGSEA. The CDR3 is CSVAPDSGANVLTF. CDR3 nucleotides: TGCAGCGTTGCCCCAGACTCTGGGGCCAACGTCCTGACTTTC.

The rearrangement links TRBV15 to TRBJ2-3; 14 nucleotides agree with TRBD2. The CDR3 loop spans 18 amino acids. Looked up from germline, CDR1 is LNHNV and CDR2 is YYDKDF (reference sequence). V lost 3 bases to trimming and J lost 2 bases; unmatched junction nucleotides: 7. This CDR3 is CATSRGLAGVGNTDTQYF. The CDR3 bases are TGTGCCACCAGCAGGGGACTAGCGGGAGTGGGGAACACAGATACGCAGTATTTT. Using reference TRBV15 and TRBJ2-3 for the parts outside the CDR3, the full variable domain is DAMVIQNPRYQVTQFGKPVTLSCSQTLNHNVMYWYQQKSSQAPKLLFHYYDKDFNNEADTPDNFQSRRPNTSFCFLDIRSPGLGDTAMYLCATSRGLAGVGNTDTQYFGPGTRLTVL.

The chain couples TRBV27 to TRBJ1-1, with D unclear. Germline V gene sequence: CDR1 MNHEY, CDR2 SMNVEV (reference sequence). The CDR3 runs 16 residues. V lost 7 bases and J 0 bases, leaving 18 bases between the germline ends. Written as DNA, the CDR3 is TGTGCCAGCAAGTCGGGAGTGGGAAGGCTGAACACTGAAGCTTTCTTT. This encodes CASKSGVGRLNTEAFF.

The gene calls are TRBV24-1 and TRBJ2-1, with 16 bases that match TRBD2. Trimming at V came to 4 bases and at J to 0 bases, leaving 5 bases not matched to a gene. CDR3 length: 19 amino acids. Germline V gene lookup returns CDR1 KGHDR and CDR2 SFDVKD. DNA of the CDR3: TGTGCCACCAGTGAACTGGGACTAGCGGGAGGGAGCTCCTACAATGAGCAGTTCTTC. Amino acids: CATSELGLAGGSSYNEQFF.

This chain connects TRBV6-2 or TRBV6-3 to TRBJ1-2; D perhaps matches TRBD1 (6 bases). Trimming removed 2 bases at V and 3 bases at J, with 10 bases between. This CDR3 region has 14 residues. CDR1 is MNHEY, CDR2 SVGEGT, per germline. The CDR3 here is CASSYGDTYYGYTF. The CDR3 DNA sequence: TGTGCCAGCAGTTACGGGGACACCTACTATGGCTACACCTTC.

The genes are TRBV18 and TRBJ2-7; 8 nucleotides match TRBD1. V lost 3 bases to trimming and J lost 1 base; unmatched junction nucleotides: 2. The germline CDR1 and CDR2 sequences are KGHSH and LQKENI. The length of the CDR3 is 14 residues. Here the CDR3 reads CASSPDRASYEQYV. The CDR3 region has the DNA TGTGCCAGCTCACCGGACAGGGCATCCTACGAGCAGTACGTC.